This TCR beta chain was profiled in a study of cytomegalovirus exposure and HLA in healthy donors. Study-wide context: The approximately 110 validation repertoires used a platform that matched the one used for the 550 to 800 first-cohort repertoires, as a later analysis reported.

Whole-study findings and limits: Rare TCR sequences predominated, though certain public TCRs were found in many donors. Some TCR beta chains (roughly 150 of them) were listed as cytomegalovirus-associated.

Repertoires were generated with immunoSEQ multiplex PCR, while TCRdb's copy carries only in-frame clones and drops some. The profile shows some 72,000 clones, about 96% of them singletons. The CDR3 sequence is 14 residues long. With 4 bases removed from V and 5 bases from J, the gap between germline ends came to 16 bases. Germline lookup yields CDR1 SGHNT and CDR2 YYREEE (reference sequence). As concerns this clone: The antigen remains undetermined.

The sample taken for sequencing was PBMCs. The chain joins TRBV5-4 to TRBJ2-7; D not certain. The clonotype originates from a man between 18 and 29 years old in good health and CMV-seropositive. CDR3 residues: CASSLLTERNEQYF. The CDR3 nucleotides are TGTGCCAGCAGCCTTTTGACCGAGCGCAACGAGCAGTACTTC. The full variable domain, in which reference TRBV5-4 and TRBJ2-7 provide the parts outside the CDR3, is ETGVTQSPTHLIKTRGQQVTLRCSSQSGHNTVSWYQQALGQGPQFIFQYYREEENGRGNFPPRFSGLQFPNYSSELNVNALELDDSALYLCASSLLTERNEQYFGPGTRLTVT.